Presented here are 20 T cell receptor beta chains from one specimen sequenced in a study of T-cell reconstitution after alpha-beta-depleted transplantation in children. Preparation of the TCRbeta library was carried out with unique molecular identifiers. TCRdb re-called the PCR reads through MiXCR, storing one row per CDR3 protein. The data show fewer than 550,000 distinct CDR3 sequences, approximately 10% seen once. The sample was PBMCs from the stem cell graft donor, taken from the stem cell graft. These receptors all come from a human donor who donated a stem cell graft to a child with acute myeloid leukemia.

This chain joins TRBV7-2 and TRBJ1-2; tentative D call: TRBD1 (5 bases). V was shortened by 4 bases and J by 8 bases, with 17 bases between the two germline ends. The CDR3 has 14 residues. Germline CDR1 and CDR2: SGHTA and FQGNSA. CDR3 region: CASSSAGIGQGYTF. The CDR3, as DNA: TGTGCCAGCAGCTCCGCAGGGATCGGGCAAGGCTACACCTTC.

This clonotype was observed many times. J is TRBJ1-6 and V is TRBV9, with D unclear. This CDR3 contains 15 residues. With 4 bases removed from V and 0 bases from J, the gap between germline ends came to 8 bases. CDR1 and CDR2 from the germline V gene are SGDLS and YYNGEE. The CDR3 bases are TGTGCCAGCAGCCCCCAGCCCTCCTATAATTCACCCCTCCACTTT. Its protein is CASSPQPSYNSPLHF. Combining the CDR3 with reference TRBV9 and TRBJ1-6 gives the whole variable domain DSGVTQTPKHLITATGQRVTLRCSPRSGDLSVYWYQQSLDQGLQFLIQYYNGEERAKGNILERFSAQQFPDLHSELNLSSLELGDSALYFCASSPQPSYNSPLHFGNGTRLTVT.

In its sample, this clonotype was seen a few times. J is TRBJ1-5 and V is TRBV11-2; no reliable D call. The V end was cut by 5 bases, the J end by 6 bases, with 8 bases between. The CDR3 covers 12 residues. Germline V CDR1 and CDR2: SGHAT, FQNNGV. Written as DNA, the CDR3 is TGTGCCAGCAGCACCCGTTTTCAGCCCCAGCATTTT. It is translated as CASSTRFQPQHF.

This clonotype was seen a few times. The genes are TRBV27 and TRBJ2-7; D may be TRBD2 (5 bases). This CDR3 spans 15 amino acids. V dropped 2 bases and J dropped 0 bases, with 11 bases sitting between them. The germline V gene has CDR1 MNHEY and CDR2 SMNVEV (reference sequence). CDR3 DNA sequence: TGTGCCAGCAGTTTACTAGCCCAGAGCTCCTACGAGCAGTACTTC. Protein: CASSLLAQSSYEQYF.

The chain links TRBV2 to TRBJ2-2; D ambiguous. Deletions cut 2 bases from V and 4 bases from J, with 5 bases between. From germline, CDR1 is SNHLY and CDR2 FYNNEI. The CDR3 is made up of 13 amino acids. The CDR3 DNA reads TGTGCCAGCAGTGAATCCCCCACCGGGGAGCTGTTTTTT. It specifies CASSESPTGELFF.

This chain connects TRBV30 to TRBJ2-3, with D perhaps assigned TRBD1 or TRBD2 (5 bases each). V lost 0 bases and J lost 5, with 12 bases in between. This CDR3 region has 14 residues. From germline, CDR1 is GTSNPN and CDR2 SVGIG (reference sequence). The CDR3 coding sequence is TGTGCCTGGAGTGTAGGGACCGGAGGAGATACGCAGTATTTT. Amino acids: CAWSVGTGGDTQYF.

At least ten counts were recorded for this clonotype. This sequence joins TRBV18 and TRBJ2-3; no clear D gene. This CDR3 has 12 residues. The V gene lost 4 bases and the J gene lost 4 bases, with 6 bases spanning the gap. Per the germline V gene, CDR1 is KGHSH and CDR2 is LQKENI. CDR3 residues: CASSLYADTQYF. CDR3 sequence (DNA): TGTGCCAGCTCACTATATGCAGATACGCAGTATTTT.

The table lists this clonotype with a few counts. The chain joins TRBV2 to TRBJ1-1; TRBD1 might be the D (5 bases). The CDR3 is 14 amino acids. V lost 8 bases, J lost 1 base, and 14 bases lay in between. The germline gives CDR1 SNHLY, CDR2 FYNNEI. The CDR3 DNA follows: TGTGCCAGCGCCCCCGGGACTGGGAACACTGAAGCTTTCTTT. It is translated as CASAPGTGNTEAFF.

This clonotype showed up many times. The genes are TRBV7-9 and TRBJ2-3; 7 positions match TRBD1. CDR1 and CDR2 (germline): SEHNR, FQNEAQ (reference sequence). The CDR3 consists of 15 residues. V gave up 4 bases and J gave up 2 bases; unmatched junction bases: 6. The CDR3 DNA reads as TGTGCCAGCAGCTCCCGGACAGGAAACACAGATACGCAGTATTTT. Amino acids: CASSSRTGNTDTQYF.

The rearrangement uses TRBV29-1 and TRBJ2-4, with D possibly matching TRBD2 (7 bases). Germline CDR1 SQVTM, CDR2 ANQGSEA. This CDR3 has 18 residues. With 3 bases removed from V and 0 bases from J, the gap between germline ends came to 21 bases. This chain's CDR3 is CSVDRGTKPPLAKNIQYF. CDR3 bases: TGCAGCGTTGATAGGGGGACTAAACCCCCACTAGCCAAAAACATTCAGTACTTC.

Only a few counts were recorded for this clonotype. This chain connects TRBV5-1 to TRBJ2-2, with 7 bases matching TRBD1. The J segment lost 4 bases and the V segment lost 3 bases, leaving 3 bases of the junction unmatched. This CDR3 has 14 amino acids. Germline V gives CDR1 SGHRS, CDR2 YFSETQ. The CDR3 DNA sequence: TGCGCCAGCAGCTCCGGACAGGCCACCGGGGAGCTGTTTTTT. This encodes CASSSGQATGELFF.

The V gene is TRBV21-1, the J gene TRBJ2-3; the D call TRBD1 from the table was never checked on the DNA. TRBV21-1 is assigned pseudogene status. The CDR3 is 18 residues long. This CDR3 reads CASSPSPPTGSGTDTQYF. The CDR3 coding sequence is TGTGCCAGCAGTCCCAGCCCCCCGACGGGTTCTGGCACAGATACGCAGTATTTT.

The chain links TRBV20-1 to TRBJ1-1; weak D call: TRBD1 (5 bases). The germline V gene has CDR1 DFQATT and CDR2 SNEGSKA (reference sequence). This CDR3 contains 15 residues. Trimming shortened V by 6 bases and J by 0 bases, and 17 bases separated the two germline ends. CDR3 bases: TGCAGTGCCATTAAATATACAGGCGTGAACACTGAAGCTTTCTTT. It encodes CSAIKYTGVNTEAFF.

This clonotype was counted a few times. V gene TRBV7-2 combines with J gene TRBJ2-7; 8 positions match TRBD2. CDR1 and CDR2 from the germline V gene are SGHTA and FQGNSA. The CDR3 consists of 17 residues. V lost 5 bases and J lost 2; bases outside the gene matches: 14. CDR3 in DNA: TGTGCCAGCAGCCCGGGGGGGACTTCGTGGTCGGCCTACGAGCAGTACTTC. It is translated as CASSPGGTSWSAYEQYF.

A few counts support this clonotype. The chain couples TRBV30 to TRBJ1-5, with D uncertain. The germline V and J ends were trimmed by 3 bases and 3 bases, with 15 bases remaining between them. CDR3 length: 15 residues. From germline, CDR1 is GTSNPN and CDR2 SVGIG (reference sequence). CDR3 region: CAWSPNVQNNQPQHF. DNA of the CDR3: TGTGCCTGGAGCCCAAACGTGCAGAACAATCAGCCCCAGCATTTT.

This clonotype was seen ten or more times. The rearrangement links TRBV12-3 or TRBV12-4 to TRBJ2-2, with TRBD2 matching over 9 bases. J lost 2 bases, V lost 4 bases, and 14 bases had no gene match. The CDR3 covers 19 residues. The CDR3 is CASSSKRGIAGANTGELFF. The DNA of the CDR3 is TGTGCCAGCAGTTCTAAGCGGGGGATAGCGGGGGCTAACACCGGGGAGCTGTTTTTT.

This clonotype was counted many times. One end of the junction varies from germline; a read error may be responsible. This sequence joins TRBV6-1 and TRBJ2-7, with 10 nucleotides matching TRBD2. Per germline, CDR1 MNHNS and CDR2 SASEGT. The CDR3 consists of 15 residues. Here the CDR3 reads CATSIAGGSSYEQYF. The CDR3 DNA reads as TGTGCCACCAGTATAGCGGGAGGTAGCTCCTACGAGCAGTACTTC.

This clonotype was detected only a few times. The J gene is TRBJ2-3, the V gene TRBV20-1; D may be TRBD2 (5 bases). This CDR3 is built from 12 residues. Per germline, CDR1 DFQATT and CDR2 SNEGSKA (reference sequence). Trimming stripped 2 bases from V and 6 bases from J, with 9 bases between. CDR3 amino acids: CSARWSSDTQYF. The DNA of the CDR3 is TGCAGTGCTAGATGGTCTAGCGATACGCAGTATTTT.

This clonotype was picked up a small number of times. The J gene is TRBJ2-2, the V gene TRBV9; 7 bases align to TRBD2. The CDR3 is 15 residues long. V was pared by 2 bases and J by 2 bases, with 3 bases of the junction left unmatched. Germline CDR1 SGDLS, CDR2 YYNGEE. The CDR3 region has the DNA TGTGCCAGCAGCGTTTCTAGCGGAAACACCGGGGAGCTGTTTTTT. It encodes CASSVSSGNTGELFF.

CDR3 protein: CASSLAGGANRQETQYF. The DNA of the CDR3 is TGCGCCAGCAGCTTGGCCGGTGGGGCTAATCGGCAAGAGACCCAGTACTTC. The chain carries TRBV5-1 and TRBJ2-5, with D perhaps matching TRBD1 (5 bases). CDR1 is SGHRS and CDR2 is YFSETQ in the germline V gene. V dropped 0 bases and J dropped 2 bases, with 17 bases sitting between them. The CDR3 is 17 residues long.